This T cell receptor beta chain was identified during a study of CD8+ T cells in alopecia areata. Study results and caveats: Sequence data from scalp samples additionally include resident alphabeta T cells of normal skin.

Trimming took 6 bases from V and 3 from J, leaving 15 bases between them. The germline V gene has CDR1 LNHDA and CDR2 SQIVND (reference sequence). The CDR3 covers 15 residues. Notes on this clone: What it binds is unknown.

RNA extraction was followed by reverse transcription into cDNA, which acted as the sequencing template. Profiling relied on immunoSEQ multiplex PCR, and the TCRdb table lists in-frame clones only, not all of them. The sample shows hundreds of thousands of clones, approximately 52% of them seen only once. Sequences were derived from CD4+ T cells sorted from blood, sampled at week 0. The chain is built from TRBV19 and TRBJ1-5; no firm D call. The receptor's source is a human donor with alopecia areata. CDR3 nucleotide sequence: TGTGCCAGTAGAACCCAGCACGGCCTCAATCAGCCCCAGCATTTT. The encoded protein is CASRTQHGLNQPQHF.